This T cell receptor beta chain was sequenced during a study of cytomegalovirus exposure and HLA in healthy donors. This clone has just a few counts. This CDR3 comprises 14 residues. In germline, CDR1 is MGHRA, CDR2 YSYEKL. Deletions cut 2 bases from V and 0 bases from J, with 5 bases between. PCR primers comprised 60 Vbeta and 13 Jbeta primers. The repertoire was sequenced with immunoSEQ multiplex PCR; TCRdb's copy has only in-frame clones and lacks some. This sample carries approximately 40,000 clones, approximately 66% of them seen once, and the ten largest clones take roughly 18%. Sequenced input: PBMCs. The chain combines TRBV4-1 with TRBJ2-1; unclear D gene. The receptor's source is a man aged 45 to 65 in good health and CMV-seropositive. The CDR3, as DNA: TGCGCCAGCAGCCAACAGTCCTCCTACAATGAGCAGTTCTTC. Translated, it gives CASSQQSSYNEQFF.